The 5 T cell receptor beta chains listed next were all sequenced from one sample in a study of neurological immune-mediated disorders. In TCRdb, the 5' RACE reads were re-called with MiXCR into one record per CDR3 protein. Among 100,000 to 150,000 distinct CDR3 sequences listed, roughly 3.2% were seen once. The source material was PBMCs. These receptors came from a woman aged 25 to 45 with multiple sclerosis.

This clonotype was counted many times. The chain is built from TRBV7-2 and TRBJ2-5, with D perhaps TRBD1 (6 bases). The length of the CDR3 is 14 residues. The V end lost 6 bases, the J end lost 7 bases, and 18 bases lay between the germline ends. From germline, CDR1 is SGHTA and CDR2 FQGNSA. The CDR3 DNA reads TGTGCCAGCAGAATAGGGGGAGTAGATGTGACCCAGTACTTC. This sequence encodes CASRIGGVDVTQYF.

This clonotype was seen repeatedly, ten times or more. This sequence joins TRBV5-1 and TRBJ2-5, with unresolved D. CDR3 length: 15 amino acids. V dropped 0 bases and J dropped 5 bases, with 14 bases sitting between them. CDR1 is SGHRS and CDR2 is YFSETQ in the germline V gene. CDR3: CASSLVGLPGETQYF. The CDR3 DNA is TGCGCCAGCAGCTTGGTCGGGCTACCCGGGGAGACCCAGTACTTC. Using reference TRBV5-1 and TRBJ2-5 for the parts outside the CDR3, the full variable domain is KAGVTQTPRYLIKTRGQQVTLSCSPISGHRSVSWYQQTPGQGLQFLFEYFSETQRNKGNFPGRFSGRQFSNSRSEMNVSTLELGDSALYLCASSLVGLPGETQYFGPGTRLLVL.

This clonotype appeared many times. The gene calls are TRBV6-6 and TRBJ2-1, with TRBD2 as a possible D gene (5 bases). Per germline, CDR1 MNHNY and CDR2 SVGAGI (reference sequence). V lost 6 bases, J lost 6 bases, and 24 bases lay in between. CDR3 length: 17 residues. Here the CDR3 reads CASRPTYKDSRPNEQFF. CDR3 DNA: TGTGCCAGCAGACCAACCTACAAGGACTCCCGCCCCAATGAGCAGTTCTTC.

The V gene is TRBV3-1, the J gene TRBJ2-3; 15 bases match TRBD2. The trim removed 1 base at V and 6 bases at J, leaving 2 bases unmatched. This CDR3 region has 16 residues. Looked up from germline, CDR1 is LGHDT and CDR2 is YNNKEL (reference sequence). The CDR3 region is CASSQGTSGRADTQYF. Written as DNA, the CDR3 is TGTGCCAGCAGCCAAGGGACTAGCGGGAGGGCCGATACGCAGTATTTT.

This clonotype was observed at least ten times. The chain is built from TRBV19 and TRBJ2-2; no definite D call. This CDR3 spans 12 amino acids. With 3 bases removed from V and 1 base from J, the gap between germline ends came to 0 bases. Germline values: CDR1 LNHDA, CDR2 SQIVND (reference sequence). The CDR3 here is CASSMNTGELFF. In DNA form, the CDR3 reads TGTGCCAGTAGTATGAACACCGGGGAGCTGTTTTTT. The full variable domain, completed using reference TRBV19 and TRBJ2-2, is DGGITQSPKYLFRKEGQNVTLSCEQNLNHDAMYWYRQDPGQGLRLIYYSQIVNDFQKGDIAEGYSVSREKKESFPLTVTSAQKNPTAFYLCASSMNTGELFFGEGSRLTVL.